One and the same sample provided the 21 T cell receptor beta chains below, sequenced in a study of T cell responses to AZD1222 COVID-19 vaccine. Repertoires were generated with immunoSEQ multiplex PCR, while TCRdb's copy carries only in-frame clones and drops some. Among about 140,000 clones listed, around 88% were seen once. The specimen was peripheral blood, collected on day 0 of AZD1222 vaccination. These TCRs come from an adult in good health.

The rearrangement uses TRBV10-3 and TRBJ2-3, with TRBD2 matching 10 bases. This CDR3 is 15 amino acids long. V gave up 6 bases and J gave up 6 bases; unmatched junction bases: 9. Germline loops: CDR1 ENHRY, CDR2 SYGVKD. CDR3 coding DNA: TGTGCCATCAGCCTAGCGGGAGACGCGGCCGATACGCAGTATTTT. This codes for CAISLAGDAADTQYF.

The genes are TRBV2 and TRBJ1-1; D is uncertain. V was trimmed by 5 bases and J by 1 base, leaving 11 bases between them. The germline CDR1 and CDR2 sequences are SNHLY and FYNNEI. The CDR3 consists of 14 residues. CDR3 in amino acids: CASSSRTGNTEAFF. DNA for the CDR3: TGTGCCAGCAGTTCTCGGACGGGGAACACTGAAGCTTTCTTT.

The chain combines TRBV3-1 (or the pseudogene TRBV3-2) with TRBJ2-5, with a weak D call TRBD2 (5 bases). Trimming took 0 bases from V and 14 from J, leaving 16 bases between them. Germline CDR1 LGHDT, CDR2 YNNKEL (reference sequence). This CDR3 spans 13 amino acids. For the CDR3, the DNA is TGTGCCAGCAGCCAAGATCGCCCCGGCCTAGCTTACTTC. It yields the protein CASSQDRPGLAYF.

The chain couples TRBV7-9 to TRBJ1-5, with 8 positions matching TRBD1. CDR1 and CDR2 from the germline V gene are SEHNR and FQNEAQ (reference sequence). The CDR3 runs 14 residues. Trimming at V came to 1 base and at J to 6 bases, leaving 2 bases not matched to a gene. In DNA, the CDR3 is TGTGCCAGCAGCTTAGGGACAGGGAGTCAGCCCCAGCATTTT. This gives the protein CASSLGTGSQPQHF.

The chain joins TRBV5-1 to TRBJ2-5; a possible D gene is TRBD2 (5 bases). Trimming shortened V by 1 base and J by 9 bases, and 16 bases separated the two germline ends. Germline values: CDR1 SGHRS, CDR2 YFSETQ. This CDR3 has 14 residues. The CDR3 region is CASSLSGSQNAQYF. In nucleotides, the CDR3 is TGCGCCAGCAGCTTGAGCGGATCCCAAAACGCCCAGTACTTC.

This rearrangement joins TRBV7-2 to TRBJ2-5, with D unclear. The CDR3 runs 11 residues. Deletions cut 4 bases from V and 1 base from J, with 1 base between. Germline CDR1 reads SGHTA; CDR2 reads FQGNSA. CDR3 amino acids: CASSSQETQYF. CDR3 bases: TGTGCCAGCAGCTCCCAAGAGACCCAGTACTTC. Variable domain in full (rest from reference TRBV7-2 and TRBJ2-5): GAGVSQSPSNKVTEKGKDVELRCDPISGHTALYWYRQSLGQGLEFLIYFQGNSAPDKSGLPSDRFSAERTGGSVSTLTIQRTQQEDSAVYLCASSSQETQYFGPGTRLLVL.

The chain uses TRBV28 and TRBJ1-1, with 9 bases that match TRBD1. This CDR3 contains 16 residues. Germline trimming cut 3 bases from V and 0 bases from J; bases unmatched to any gene: 5. The V gene's germline CDR1 is MDHEN and CDR2 SYDVKM. The CDR3 nucleotides read TGTGCCAGCAGTTTGACAGGGGGGGGCATGAACACTGAAGCTTTCTTT. This codes for CASSLTGGGMNTEAFF.

The chain couples TRBV6-5 to TRBJ1-2; no definite D call. The CDR3 spans 14 residues. The V end was cut by 2 bases, the J end by 4 bases, with 11 bases between. Germline V gives CDR1 MNHEY, CDR2 SVGAGI. CDR3 sequence reads: CASSYEGGGYGYTF. DNA of the CDR3: TGTGCCAGCAGTTACGAGGGCGGTGGCTATGGCTACACCTTC.

This clone was seen only once. The chain has TRBV4-2 and TRBJ2-7, with 11 bases lining up with TRBD1. The CDR3 is made up of 15 amino acids. CDR1 LGHNA and CDR2 YNFKEQ come from the germline V gene. The junction had 8 bases not matched to a gene; V was cut back by 5 bases and J by 5 bases. The DNA for the CDR3 is TGTGCCAGCAGCGCGAGGGACAGGGGGTTTAACGAGCAGTACTTC. This codes for CASSARDRGFNEQYF.

This chain connects TRBV12-1 to TRBJ1-3. TRBV12-1 is a listed pseudogene. There are 16 residues in the CDR3. CDR3 sequence (DNA): TGTGCCAGCAGCTTTCGCCAGGGAGACTCTGGAAACACCATATATTTT. Amino acid sequence: CASSFRQGDSGNTIYF.

This chain links TRBV7-2 with TRBJ2-7, with 7 nucleotides matching TRBD1. With 4 bases clipped from V and 0 bases from J, the junction kept 9 bases outside the gene matches. Germline V gives CDR1 SGHTA, CDR2 FQGNSA. This CDR3 is 16 amino acids long. In nucleotides, the CDR3 is TGTGCCAGCAGCTCGGACAGGTCGGGTAGCTCCTACGAGCAGTACTTC. It codes for CASSSDRSGSSYEQYF.

This chain uses TRBV7-3 with TRBJ2-7; perhaps TRBD2 as D (6 bases). The CDR3 runs 14 residues. Per the germline V gene, CDR1 is SGHTA and CDR2 is FQGTGA. V was trimmed by 2 bases and J by 7 bases, leaving 15 bases between them. CDR3 amino acids: CASSLFGRGEEQYF. CDR3 nucleotide sequence: TGTGCCAGCAGCTTATTCGGGAGAGGTGAGGAGCAGTACTTC.

The V and J genes are TRBV3-1 (or the pseudogene TRBV3-2) and TRBJ1-2, with a tentative D call TRBD1 (5 bases). V lost 4 bases to trimming and J lost 4 bases, with 13 bases between them. This CDR3 is built from 14 residues. Germline assignment: CDR1 LGHDT and CDR2 YNNKEL (reference sequence). This CDR3 is CASSRPGVGYGYTF. CDR3 coding DNA: TGTGCCAGCAGCCGTCCGGGGGTTGGCTATGGCTACACCTTC.

J is TRBJ1-6 and V is TRBV28, with D perhaps matching TRBD1 (5 bases). Looked up from germline, CDR1 is MDHEN and CDR2 is SYDVKM. Trimming stripped 3 bases from V and 13 bases from J, with 19 bases between. The CDR3 length is 15 residues. The CDR3 spells CASSLARAPSPPLHF. The DNA of the CDR3 is TGTGCCAGCAGTTTGGCCAGGGCCCCCTCTCCCCCCCTCCACTTT.

V and J are TRBV2 and TRBJ2-5; D could derive from TRBD1 or TRBD2 (5 bases each). The germline V gene encodes CDR1 SNHLY and CDR2 FYNNEI. The CDR3 spans 14 residues. The V and J ends lost 8 bases and 4 bases respectively, with 17 bases between them. This chain's CDR3 is CASRLGDHGETQYF. The CDR3 DNA is TGTGCCAGCCGGCTGGGGGACCACGGAGAGACCCAGTACTTC.

The chain combines TRBV7-2 with TRBJ2-2, with D unresolved. Germline V lookup: CDR1 SGHTA, CDR2 FQGNSA. This CDR3 has 14 amino acids. Trimming took off 4 bases at V and 7 bases at J, with 13 bases between the two ends. The CDR3 loop reads CASSSRVSGGELFF. The CDR3 DNA is TGTGCCAGCAGCTCAAGGGTATCCGGCGGGGAGCTGTTTTTT.

V and J are TRBV28 and TRBJ1-5; D is unresolved. The V end was cut by 2 bases, the J end by 7 bases, with 9 bases between. CDR3 length: 13 amino acids. Germline lookup yields CDR1 MDHEN and CDR2 SYDVKM. The CDR3 sequence is CASSLHGPQPQHF. Written as DNA, the CDR3 is TGTGCCAGCAGTTTACATGGACCACAGCCCCAGCATTTT.

The chain recombines TRBV29-1 with TRBJ2-2, with D hard to call. The V end lost 7 bases, the J end lost 7 bases, and 10 bases lay between the germline ends. The CDR3 is 11 residues long. CDR1 and CDR2 (germline): SQVTM, ANQGSEA. CDR3 bases: TGCAGCGCCCGTCTAAACGGGGAGCTGTTTTTT. Translation gives CSARLNGELFF.

This chain uses TRBV28 with TRBJ1-3; D possibly corresponds to TRBD1 (6 bases). CDR1 and CDR2 from the germline V gene are MDHEN and SYDVKM. The CDR3 has 13 residues. V lost 7 bases and J 3 bases, leaving 10 bases between the germline ends. Here the CDR3 reads CASILDSGNTIYF. The CDR3 nucleotides read TGTGCCAGCATCCTGGACAGTGGAAACACCATATATTTT.

The CDR3 DNA sequence: TGTGCCAGCAGCTCGGGACTCTTGAACACTGAAGCTTTCTTT. This gives the protein CASSSGLLNTEAFF. The J gene is TRBJ1-1, the V gene TRBV7-2, with TRBD1 as a possible D gene (5 bases). Trimming cost V 4 bases and J 0 bases, with 9 bases left between them. The germline V gene has CDR1 SGHTA and CDR2 FQGNSA. The CDR3 has 14 residues.

The chain couples TRBV9 to TRBJ1-2, with 8 positions matching TRBD1. The V gene end was trimmed by 0 bases and the J gene end by 3 bases; junction bases not matched to a gene: 19. CDR1 is SGDLS and CDR2 is YYNGEE in the germline V gene. The CDR3 runs 20 residues. The CDR3 region has the DNA TGTGCCAGCAGCGTAGAGTGGGGGACAGGAGGGGCCGGCACAGACTATGGCTACACCTTC. Protein product: CASSVEWGTGGAGTDYGYTF. The whole variable domain, filled in from reference TRBV9 and TRBJ1-2, reads DSGVTQTPKHLITATGQRVTLRCSPRSGDLSVYWYQQSLDQGLQFLIQYYNGEERAKGNILERFSAQQFPDLHSELNLSSLELGDSALYFCASSVEWGTGGAGTDYGYTFGSGTRLTVV.